Presented here are 5 T cell receptor beta chains from one specimen sequenced in a study of blood T cells in healthy people across ages. Through a sample-barcoded 5' primer and a J-beta primer mix, a second PCR was run for roughly 6 to 12 cycles. One entry per CDR3 protein results from TCRdb running MiXCR on the 5' RACE reads. The sample contains approximately 800,000 distinct CDR3 sequences, 35% to 50% of which appear only once. The sequenced material came from blood. Source of these receptors: a man older than 75 in good health.

In its sample, this clonotype was seen a few times. V is TRBV2 and J is TRBJ2-3; 8 positions agree with TRBD2. The CDR3 runs to 15 residues. Germline V CDR1 and CDR2: SNHLY, FYNNEI. After removal of 7 bases from V and 2 bases from J, the junction contained 8 bases not matched to a gene. CDR3 residues: CASKVAGFNTDTQYF. Here the CDR3 DNA reads TGTGCCAGCAAAGTAGCGGGATTTAACACAGATACGCAGTATTTT.

The V and J genes are TRBV11-2 and TRBJ2-1; tentatively, D is TRBD2 (5 bases). V was shortened by 1 base and J by 8 bases, with 15 bases between the two germline ends. The germline V gene encodes CDR1 SGHAT and CDR2 FQNNGV. The CDR3 runs to 15 residues. Here the CDR3 DNA reads TGTGCCAGCAGCTTAGCGGGGAACGCTTGGGATGAGCAGTTCTTC. This encodes CASSLAGNAWDEQFF.

Regarding this clonotype: This may be a read error, as it is one base from a much larger clone. The chain couples TRBV11-2 to TRBJ2-7; maybe TRBD1 (6 bases). Per germline, CDR1 SGHAT and CDR2 FQNNGV. This CDR3 is 15 amino acids long. Trimming took 0 bases from V and 7 from J, leaving 16 bases between them. CDR3 sequence reads: CASSLETGSCNEQYF. DNA of the CDR3: TGTGCCAGCAGCTTAGAGACAGGCTCCTGCAATGAGCAGTACTTC.

The chain joins TRBV28 to TRBJ2-4; D uncertain. The V end lost 2 bases, the J end lost 1 base, and 6 bases lay between the germline ends. CDR1 and CDR2 from the germline V gene are MDHEN and SYDVKM. The CDR3 runs 14 residues. The DNA of the CDR3 is TGTGCCAGCAGTTTAATTATGGCCAAAAACATTCAGTACTTC. Residues: CASSLIMAKNIQYF.

This clonotype turned up a few times. This rearrangement joins TRBV7-8 to TRBJ1-1; D not resolved. The CDR3 extends over 14 amino acids. Germline V gives CDR1 SGHVS, CDR2 FQNEAQ. The germline V and J ends were trimmed by 2 bases and 2 bases, with 9 bases remaining between them. The CDR3 region has the DNA TGTGCCAGCAGCTTATCACACAGAAACACTGAAGCTTTCTTT. It translates to CASSLSHRNTEAFF.